This record looks at one T cell receptor beta chain sequence and its context. The sample holds other DNA sequences that translate to the same CDR3. These data come from a study of control samples from healthy donors and cancer patients. Sequencing used immunoSEQ multiplex PCR; TCRdb keeps in-frame clones, though not all of them. Here the sample spans more than 25,000 clones, nearly 90% being singletons. Deletions cut 1 base from V and 0 bases from J, with 6 bases between. Looked up from germline, CDR1 is MNHNS and CDR2 is SASEGT. The CDR3 length is 14 residues. The sequenced sample consisted of formalin-fixed, paraffin-embedded tissue. This chain joins TRBV6-1 and TRBJ1-2; perhaps TRBD1 as D (5 bases). This TCR came from a female donor with melanoma. In DNA form, the CDR3 reads TGTGCCAGCAGTGAAGGGGGGGCTAACTATGGCTACACCTTC. This sequence encodes CASSEGGANYGYTF.